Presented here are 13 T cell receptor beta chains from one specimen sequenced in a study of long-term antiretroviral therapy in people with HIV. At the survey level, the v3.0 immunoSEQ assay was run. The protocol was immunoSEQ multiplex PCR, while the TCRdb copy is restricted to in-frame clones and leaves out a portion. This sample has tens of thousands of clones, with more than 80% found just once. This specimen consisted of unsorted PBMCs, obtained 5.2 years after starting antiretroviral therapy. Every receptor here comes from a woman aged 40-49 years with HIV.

DNA of the CDR3: TGTGCCAGCAGCCGCGACAGGGGGCCTGACACCATATATTTT. Translation gives CASSRDRGPDTIYF. The chain couples TRBV5-6 to TRBJ1-3; 10 bases are a match to TRBD1. Looked up from germline, CDR1 is SGHDT and CDR2 is YYEEEE. The CDR3 consists of 14 residues. Unmatched junction bases numbered 6, after V lost 4 bases and J lost 8 bases.

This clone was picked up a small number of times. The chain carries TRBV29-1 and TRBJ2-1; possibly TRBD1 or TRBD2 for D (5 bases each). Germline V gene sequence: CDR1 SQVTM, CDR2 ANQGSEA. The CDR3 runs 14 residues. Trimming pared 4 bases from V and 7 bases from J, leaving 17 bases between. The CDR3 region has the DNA TGCAGCGTTGTCGGGGCCTCGAAGGGAAATGAGCAGTTCTTC. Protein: CSVVGASKGNEQFF.

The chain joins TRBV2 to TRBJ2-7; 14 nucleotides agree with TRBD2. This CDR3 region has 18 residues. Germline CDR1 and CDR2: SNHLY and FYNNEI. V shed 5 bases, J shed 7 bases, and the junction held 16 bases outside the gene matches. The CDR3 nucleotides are TGTGCCAGCAGTTTCCCCTCCGGGACTAGCGGGAGTGTTGGTGAGCAGTACTTC. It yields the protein CASSFPSGTSGSVGEQYF.

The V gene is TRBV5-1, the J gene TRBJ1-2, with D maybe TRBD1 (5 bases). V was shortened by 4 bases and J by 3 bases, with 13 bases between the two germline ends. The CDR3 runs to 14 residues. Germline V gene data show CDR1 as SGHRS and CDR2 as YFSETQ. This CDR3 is CASSQDTLDYGYTF. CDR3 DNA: TGCGCCAGCAGCCAGGACACCCTTGACTATGGCTACACCTTC.

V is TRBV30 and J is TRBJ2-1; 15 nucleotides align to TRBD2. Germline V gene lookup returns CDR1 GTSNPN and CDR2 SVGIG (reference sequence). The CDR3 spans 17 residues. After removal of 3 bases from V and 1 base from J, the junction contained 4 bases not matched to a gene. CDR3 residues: CAWSGTSGGPSYNEQFF. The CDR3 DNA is TGTGCCTGGAGCGGGACTAGCGGGGGGCCTTCCTACAATGAGCAGTTCTTC.

The CDR3 loop is CASMRGFNSPLHF. The CDR3 DNA is TGTGCCAGCATGAGGGGGTTCAATTCACCCCTCCACTTT. The rearrangement links TRBV13 to TRBJ1-6; possible D gene TRBD1, 6 bases. The CDR3 has 13 residues. The germline V gene encodes CDR1 PRHDT and CDR2 FYEKMQ (reference sequence). Trimming removed 7 bases at V and 7 bases at J, with 11 bases between.

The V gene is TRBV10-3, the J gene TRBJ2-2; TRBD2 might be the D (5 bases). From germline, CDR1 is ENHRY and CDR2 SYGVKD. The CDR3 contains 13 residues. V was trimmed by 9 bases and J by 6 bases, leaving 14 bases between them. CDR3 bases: TGTGCCATTCAGGCGGACGGGGCCGGGGAGCTGTTTTTT. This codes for CAIQADGAGELFF.

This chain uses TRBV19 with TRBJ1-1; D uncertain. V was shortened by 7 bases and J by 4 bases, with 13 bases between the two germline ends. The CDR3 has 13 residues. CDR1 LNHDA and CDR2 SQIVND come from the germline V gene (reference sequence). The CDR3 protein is CASTPFPGTEAFF. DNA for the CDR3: TGTGCCAGTACCCCGTTCCCTGGCACTGAAGCTTTCTTT.

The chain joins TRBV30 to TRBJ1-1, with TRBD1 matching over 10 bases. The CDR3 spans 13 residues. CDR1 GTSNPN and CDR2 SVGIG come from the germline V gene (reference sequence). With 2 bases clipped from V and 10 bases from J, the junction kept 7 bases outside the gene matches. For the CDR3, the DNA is TGTGCCTGGAGTAGGACAGGGGGAGTTGTAGCTTTCTTT. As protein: CAWSRTGGVVAFF.

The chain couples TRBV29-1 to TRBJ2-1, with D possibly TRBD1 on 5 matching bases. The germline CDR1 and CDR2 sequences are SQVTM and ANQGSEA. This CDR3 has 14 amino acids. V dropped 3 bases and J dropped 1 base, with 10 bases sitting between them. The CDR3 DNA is TGCAGCGTTGAGGCAGGGTTATCCTACAATGAGCAGTTCTTC. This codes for CSVEAGLSYNEQFF.

The CDR3 region has the DNA TGCGCCAGCAGCCAAGTAGGGCAGGGGACCGGGGAGCTGTTTTTT. This codes for CASSQVGQGTGELFF. The V call is TRBV4-1, the J call TRBJ2-2, with D perhaps TRBD1 (6 bases). This CDR3 spans 15 amino acids. Trimming stripped 1 base from V and 5 bases from J, with 11 bases between. Germline assignment: CDR1 MGHRA and CDR2 YSYEKL.

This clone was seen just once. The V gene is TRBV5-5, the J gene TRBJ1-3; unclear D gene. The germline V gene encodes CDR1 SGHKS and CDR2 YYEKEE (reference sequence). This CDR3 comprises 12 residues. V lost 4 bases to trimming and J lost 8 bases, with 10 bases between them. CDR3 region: CASSLDGYTIYF. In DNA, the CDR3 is TGTGCCAGCAGCCTCGACGGGTACACCATATATTTT.

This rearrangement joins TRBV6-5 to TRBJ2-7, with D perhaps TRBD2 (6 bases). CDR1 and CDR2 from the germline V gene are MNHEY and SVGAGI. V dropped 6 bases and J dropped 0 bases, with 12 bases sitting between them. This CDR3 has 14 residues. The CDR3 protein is CASRRDPSSYEQYF. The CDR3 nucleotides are TGTGCCAGCAGGCGGGACCCCAGCTCCTACGAGCAGTACTTC.